This TCR beta chain appears in the sequencing data of a study of blood T cell repertoires in COVID-19. The wider study: The samples span acute and convalescent COVID-19 from the United States, Italy and Spain. PBMCs, B-cell-depleted T cells, or T cells provided the cDNA or gDNA that made up the material.

In the authors' methods: Amplifying reference gene primers gave estimates of nucleated cell counts. TCRdb's table, derived via immunoSEQ multiplex PCR, lists solely in-frame clones and lacks some. D and trimming come from the DNA, and the V and J calls and clone size come from that table. There are 200,000 or so clones in the sample; roughly 80% occur only once, and roughly 5.1% lies in the top ten. This receptor was identified in a woman aged 25 to 39 with acute or convalescent COVID-19. The specimen was peripheral blood.

This CDR3 reads CASSLTGSGRAETQYF. The CDR3 DNA is TGTGCCAGCAGCCTCACGGGGAGCGGGAGAGCGGAGACCCAGTACTTC. The chain joins TRBV5-8 to TRBJ2-5; TRBD2 agrees at 8 bases. Germline V gene lookup returns CDR1 SGHTS and CDR2 YDEGEE. This CDR3 has 16 amino acids. Trimming at V came to 4 bases and at J to 5 bases, leaving 13 bases not matched to a gene.